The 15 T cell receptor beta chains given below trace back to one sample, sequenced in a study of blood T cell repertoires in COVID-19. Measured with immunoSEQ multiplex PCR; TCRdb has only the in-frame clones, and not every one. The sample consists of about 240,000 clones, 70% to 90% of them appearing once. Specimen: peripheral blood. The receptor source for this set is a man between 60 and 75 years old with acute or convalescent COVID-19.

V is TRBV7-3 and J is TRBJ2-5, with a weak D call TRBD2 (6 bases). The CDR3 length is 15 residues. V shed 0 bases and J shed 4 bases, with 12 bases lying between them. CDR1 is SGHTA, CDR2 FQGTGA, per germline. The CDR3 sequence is CASSLTPGEGETQYF. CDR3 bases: TGTGCCAGCAGCTTAACCCCGGGGGAAGGAGAGACCCAGTACTTC.

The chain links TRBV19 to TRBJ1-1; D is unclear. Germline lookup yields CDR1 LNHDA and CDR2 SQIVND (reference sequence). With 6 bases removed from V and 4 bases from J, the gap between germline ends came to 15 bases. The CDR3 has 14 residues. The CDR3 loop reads CASSPINRGTEAFF. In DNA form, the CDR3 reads TGTGCCAGTAGCCCAATAAACCGAGGCACTGAAGCTTTCTTT.

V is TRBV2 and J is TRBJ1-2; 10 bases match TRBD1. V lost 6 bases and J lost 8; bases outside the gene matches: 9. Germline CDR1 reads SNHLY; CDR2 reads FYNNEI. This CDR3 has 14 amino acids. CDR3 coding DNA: TGTGCCAGCAGGACGGACAGGGGGGTAGTAGGCTACACCTTC. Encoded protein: CASRTDRGVVGYTF.

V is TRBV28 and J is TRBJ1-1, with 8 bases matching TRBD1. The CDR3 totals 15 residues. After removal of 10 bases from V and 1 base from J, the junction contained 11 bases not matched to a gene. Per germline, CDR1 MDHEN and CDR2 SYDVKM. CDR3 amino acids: CATLVGQGWNTEAFF. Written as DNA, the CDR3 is TGTGCCACTCTTGTTGGACAGGGCTGGAACACTGAAGCTTTCTTT.

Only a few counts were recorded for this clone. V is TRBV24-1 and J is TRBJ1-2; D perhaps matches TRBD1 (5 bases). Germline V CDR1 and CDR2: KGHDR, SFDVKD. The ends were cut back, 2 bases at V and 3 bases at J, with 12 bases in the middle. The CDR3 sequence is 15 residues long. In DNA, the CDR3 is TGTGCCACCAGTGATTATAGGGGATTCGACTATGGCTACACCTTC. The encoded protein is CATSDYRGFDYGYTF.

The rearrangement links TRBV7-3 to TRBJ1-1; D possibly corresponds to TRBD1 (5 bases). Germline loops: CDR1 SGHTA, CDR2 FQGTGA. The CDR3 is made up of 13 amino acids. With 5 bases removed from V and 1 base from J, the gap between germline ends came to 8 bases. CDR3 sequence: CASSVDRNTEAFF. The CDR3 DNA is TGTGCCAGCAGCGTCGACAGGAACACTGAAGCTTTCTTT.

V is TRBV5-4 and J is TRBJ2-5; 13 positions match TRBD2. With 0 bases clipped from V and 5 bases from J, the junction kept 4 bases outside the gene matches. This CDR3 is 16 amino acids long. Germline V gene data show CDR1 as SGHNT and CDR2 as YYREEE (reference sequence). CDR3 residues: CASSLGGLAGRETQYF. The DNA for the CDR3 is TGTGCCAGCAGCTTGGGGGGACTAGCGGGAAGGGAGACCCAGTACTTC.

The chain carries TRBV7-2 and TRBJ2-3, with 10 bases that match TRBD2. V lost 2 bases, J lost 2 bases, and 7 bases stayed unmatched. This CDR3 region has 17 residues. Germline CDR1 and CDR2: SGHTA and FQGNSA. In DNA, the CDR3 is TGTGCCAGCAGCTTATTTGCGACTAGCGGGTACACAGATACGCAGTATTTT. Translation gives CASSLFATSGYTDTQYF.

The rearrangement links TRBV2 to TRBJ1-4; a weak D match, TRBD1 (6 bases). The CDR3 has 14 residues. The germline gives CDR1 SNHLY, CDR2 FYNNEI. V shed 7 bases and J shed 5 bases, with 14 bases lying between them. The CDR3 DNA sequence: TGTGCCAGCAACCGCCGGGGGGGCAATGAAAAACTGTTTTTT. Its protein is CASNRRGGNEKLFF.

CDR3 loop: CASSSGQGEGELFF. CDR3 in DNA: TGTGCCAGCAGTTCCGGACAGGGGGAGGGGGAGCTGTTTTTT. The chain joins TRBV27 to TRBJ2-2; TRBD1 agrees at 10 bases. J was trimmed by 8 bases and V by 4 bases; bases with no gene match: 4. The CDR3 consists of 14 residues. Germline V gene data show CDR1 as MNHEY and CDR2 as SMNVEV (reference sequence).

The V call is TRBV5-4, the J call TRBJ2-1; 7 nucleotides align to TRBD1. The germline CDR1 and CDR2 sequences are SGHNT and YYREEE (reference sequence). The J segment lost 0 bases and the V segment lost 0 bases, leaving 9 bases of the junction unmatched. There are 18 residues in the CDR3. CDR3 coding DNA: TGTGCCAGCAGCTTGGGACAGGGAAAGACAAACTCCTACAATGAGCAGTTCTTC. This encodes CASSLGQGKTNSYNEQFF.

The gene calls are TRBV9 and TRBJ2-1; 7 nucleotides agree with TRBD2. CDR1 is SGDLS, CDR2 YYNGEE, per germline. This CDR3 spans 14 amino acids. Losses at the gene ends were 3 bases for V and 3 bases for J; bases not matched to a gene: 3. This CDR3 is CASSEGLYYNEQFF. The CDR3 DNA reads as TGTGCCAGCAGCGAGGGACTATACTACAATGAGCAGTTCTTC.

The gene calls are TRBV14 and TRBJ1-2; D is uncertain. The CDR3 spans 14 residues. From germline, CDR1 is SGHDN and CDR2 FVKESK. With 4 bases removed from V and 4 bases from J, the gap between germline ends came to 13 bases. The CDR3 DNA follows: TGTGCCAGCAGCCCGGTTGGAGTGAGCTATGGCTACACCTTC. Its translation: CASSPVGVSYGYTF.

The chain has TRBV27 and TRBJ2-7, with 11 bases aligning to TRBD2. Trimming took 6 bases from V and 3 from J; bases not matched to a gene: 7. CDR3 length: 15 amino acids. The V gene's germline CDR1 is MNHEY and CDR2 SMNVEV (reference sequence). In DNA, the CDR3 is TGTGCCAGCAGCAAACTAGCGGGAGAAGTCTACGAGCAGTACTTC. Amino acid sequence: CASSKLAGEVYEQYF.

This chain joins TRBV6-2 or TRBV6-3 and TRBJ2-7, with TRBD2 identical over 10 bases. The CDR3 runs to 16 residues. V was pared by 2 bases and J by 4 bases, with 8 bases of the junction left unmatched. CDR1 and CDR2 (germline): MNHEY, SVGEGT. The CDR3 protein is CASSYLPSGRIYEQYF. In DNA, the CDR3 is TGTGCCAGCAGTTACCTACCTAGCGGGAGAATTTACGAGCAGTACTTC.